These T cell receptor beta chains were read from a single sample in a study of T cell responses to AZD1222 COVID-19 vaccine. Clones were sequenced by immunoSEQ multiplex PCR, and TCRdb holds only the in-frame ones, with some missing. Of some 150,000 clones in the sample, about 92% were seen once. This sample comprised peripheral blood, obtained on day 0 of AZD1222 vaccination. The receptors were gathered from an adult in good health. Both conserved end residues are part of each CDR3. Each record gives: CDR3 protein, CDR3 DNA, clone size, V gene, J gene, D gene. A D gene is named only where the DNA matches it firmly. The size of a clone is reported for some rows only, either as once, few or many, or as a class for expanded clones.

CDR3 protein: CASSWHEKLFF
CDR3 DNA: TGTGCCAGCAGTTGGCATGAAAAACTGTTTTTT
clone size: -
V gene: TRBV28
J gene: TRBJ1-4
D gene: -

CDR3 protein: CASSALGNSPLHF
CDR3 DNA: TGTGCCAGCAGCGCCTTAGGGAATTCACCCCTCCACTTT
clone size: -
V gene: TRBV9
J gene: TRBJ1-6
D gene: -

CDR3 protein: CASSDFGGGGELFF
CDR3 DNA: TGCGCCAGCAGTGATTTCGGGGGCGGCGGGGAGCTGTTTTTT
clone size: -
V gene: TRBV10-2
J gene: TRBJ2-2
D gene: -

CDR3 protein: CASSFAAEKLFF
CDR3 DNA: TGTGCCAGCAGTTTTGCCGCTGAAAAACTGTTTTTT
clone size: -
V gene: TRBV6-6
J gene: TRBJ1-4
D gene: -

CDR3 protein: CASSRTTGGDGYTF
CDR3 DNA: TGTGCCAGCAGCCGAACAACAGGGGGTGACGGCTACACCTTC
clone size: -
V gene: TRBV7-3
J gene: TRBJ1-2
D gene: TRBD1

CDR3 protein: CASSIEGQFYGYTF
CDR3 DNA: TGTGCCAGTAGTATAGAAGGGCAGTTCTATGGCTACACCTTC
clone size: -
V gene: TRBV19
J gene: TRBJ1-2
D gene: -

CDR3 protein: CASSQQGAQNTGELFF
CDR3 DNA: TGTGCCAGCAGCCAACAGGGGGCCCAGAACACCGGGGAGCTGTTTTTT
clone size: -
V gene: TRBV3-1/TRBV3-2
J gene: TRBJ2-2
D gene: TRBD1

CDR3 protein: CASSPLGSWGANVLTF
CDR3 DNA: TGTGCCAGCAGCCCCTTGGGGAGTTGGGGGGCCAACGTCCTGACTTTC
clone size: -
V gene: TRBV5-4
J gene: TRBJ2-6
D gene: -

CDR3 protein: CASSSRLAGIPYEQYF
CDR3 DNA: TGTGCCAGCAGCTCCCGACTAGCGGGGATCCCCTACGAGCAGTACTTC
clone size: -
V gene: TRBV13
J gene: TRBJ2-7
D gene: TRBD2

CDR3 protein: CASSLGDRGHGYTF
CDR3 DNA: TGTGCCAGCAGCTTAGGGGACAGGGGGCATGGCTACACCTTC
clone size: -
V gene: TRBV7-9
J gene: TRBJ1-2
D gene: TRBD1

CDR3 protein: CASSITGDNQPQHF
CDR3 DNA: TGTGCCAGTAGTATCACGGGCGACAATCAGCCCCAGCATTTT
clone size: -
V gene: TRBV19
J gene: TRBJ1-5
D gene: -

CDR3 protein: CASSLTDGEQFF
CDR3 DNA: TGTGCCAGCTCGCTAACAGACGGTGAGCAGTTCTTC
clone size: -
V gene: TRBV18
J gene: TRBJ2-1
D gene: -

CDR3 protein: CASSLGQGALNSPLHF
CDR3 DNA: TGTGCCAGCAGCTTAGGACAGGGGGCACTAAATTCACCCCTCCACTTT
clone size: -
V gene: TRBV11-2
J gene: TRBJ1-6
D gene: TRBD1

CDR3 protein: CASSPRGSSYEQYF
CDR3 DNA: TGCGCCAGCAGCCCCAGGGGAAGCTCCTACGAGCAGTACTTC
clone size: -
V gene: TRBV5-1
J gene: TRBJ2-7
D gene: -

CDR3 protein: CASSRTGTYEQYF
CDR3 DNA: TGTGCCAGCAGCAGGACAGGAACCTACGAGCAGTACTTC
clone size: -
V gene: TRBV5-4
J gene: TRBJ2-7
D gene: TRBD1

CDR3 protein: CASSSGTERYEQYF
CDR3 DNA: TGTGCCAGCAGCTCCGGGACAGAACGCTACGAGCAGTACTTC
clone size: once
V gene: TRBV11-3
J gene: TRBJ2-7
D gene: TRBD1

CDR3 protein: CASSADNSNQPQHF
CDR3 DNA: TGTGCCAGCAGCGCGGACAATAGCAATCAGCCCCAGCATTTT
clone size: once
V gene: TRBV7-2
J gene: TRBJ1-5
D gene: -

CDR3 protein: CASSFTGTNYGYTF
CDR3 DNA: TGTGCCAGCAGCTTCACAGGCACTAACTATGGCTACACCTTC
clone size: -
V gene: TRBV5-6
J gene: TRBJ1-2
D gene: -